This TCR beta chain is drawn from a study of cytomegalovirus exposure and HLA in healthy donors. 60 Vbeta and 13 Jbeta primers were used in PCR. Sequencing was performed with immunoSEQ multiplex PCR; in TCRdb, only in-frame clones are kept and a portion is missing. The data show some 210,000 clones, with roughly 81% seen just once and roughly 2.1% held by the top ten. V lost 1 base, J lost 6 bases, and 5 bases stayed unmatched. CDR1 and CDR2 from the germline V gene are LNHNV and YYDKDF (reference sequence). This CDR3 is 16 amino acids long. General observations from the study: There was a cluster of highly shared sequence variants that was likely a sequencing artifact.

A remark on this clone: Its antigen is still unknown.

This TCR came from a woman aged 25 to 39 in good health and CMV-seropositive. The V gene is TRBV15, the J gene TRBJ2-1, with TRBD2 identical over 11 bases. Specimen: PBMCs. DNA of the CDR3: TGTGCCACCAGCAGAGGGGGGACTAGCGGCCCCAATGAGCAGTTCTTC. Translation: CATSRGGTSGPNEQFF. Full variable domain (outside the CDR3, taken from reference TRBV15 and TRBJ2-1): DAMVIQNPRYQVTQFGKPVTLSCSQTLNHNVMYWYQQKSSQAPKLLFHYYDKDFNNEADTPDNFQSRRPNTSFCFLDIRSPGLGDTAMYLCATSRGGTSGPNEQFFGPGTRLTVL.